Shown below are 18 T cell receptor beta chains from a single sample sequenced in a study of T cell responses to AZD1222 COVID-19 vaccine. Sequencing was performed with immunoSEQ multiplex PCR; in TCRdb, only in-frame clones are kept and a portion is missing. The sample has roughly 130,000 clones; over 85% are singletons. Sequenced here: peripheral blood, sampled on day 0 of AZD1222 vaccination. The receptor source for this set is an adult in good health.

The rearrangement uses TRBV27 and TRBJ1-1; perhaps TRBD1 as D (5 bases). The CDR3 length is 12 residues. The ends were cut back, 5 bases at V and 7 bases at J, with 11 bases in the middle. Germline CDR1 and CDR2: MNHEY and SMNVEV (reference sequence). DNA of the CDR3: TGTGCCAGCAGTCAGAGAACAGGTGAAGCTTTCTTT. This sequence encodes CASSQRTGEAFF.

The chain uses TRBV7-2 and TRBJ1-6, with a tentative D call TRBD1 (6 bases). The length of the CDR3 is 15 residues. Per germline, CDR1 SGHTA and CDR2 FQGNSA. The V gene lost 1 base and the J gene lost 7 bases, with 11 bases spanning the gap. The CDR3 bases are TGTGCCAGCAGCTTAGGGGGGGCGCAAAATTCACCCCTCCACTTT. Translated: CASSLGGAQNSPLHF.

Only one count was recorded for this clone. The chain has TRBV6-5 and TRBJ2-7; D gene ambiguous. The CDR3 runs to 15 residues. Between the trimmed V and J ends, which lost 7 bases and 0 bases, there was a span of 16 bases. The germline V gene has CDR1 MNHEY and CDR2 SVGAGI. In nucleotides, the CDR3 is TGTGCCAGCATCTCCCGGGCTTCGAGCTCCTACGAGCAGTACTTC. Translated: CASISRASSSYEQYF.

The J gene is TRBJ2-7, the V gene TRBV6-5; no definite D call. CDR3 length: 12 residues. Trimming removed 5 bases at V and 4 bases at J, with 9 bases between. Germline lookup yields CDR1 MNHEY and CDR2 SVGAGI. CDR3 amino acids: CASSKYQYEQYF. The DNA for the CDR3 is TGTGCCAGCAGTAAATACCAGTACGAGCAGTACTTC.

In its sample, this clone was seen once. The chain couples TRBV19 to TRBJ1-4; the D gene is possibly TRBD1 (6 bases). The V gene's germline CDR1 is LNHDA and CDR2 SQIVND (reference sequence). The CDR3 length is 15 residues. Deletions cut 1 base from V and 8 bases from J, with 14 bases between. The CDR3 spells CASSIGGRGREKLFF. The CDR3 DNA is TGTGCCAGTAGTATAGGGGGCAGGGGAAGGGAAAAACTGTTTTTT. The entire variable domain, with the rest obtained from reference TRBV19 and TRBJ1-4, is as follows: DGGITQSPKYLFRKEGQNVTLSCEQNLNHDAMYWYRQDPGQGLRLIYYSQIVNDFQKGDIAEGYSVSREKKESFPLTVTSAQKNPTAFYLCASSIGGRGREKLFFGSGTQLSVL.

The chain has TRBV19 and TRBJ1-5, with 11 positions matching TRBD1. Germline CDR1 and CDR2: LNHDA and SQIVND (reference sequence). The CDR3 has 17 residues. V dropped 3 bases and J dropped 4; count of bases not matched to a gene: 8. CDR3 coding DNA: TGTGCCAGTAGTATTCGGACAGGGGGCAGAGTAAATCAGCCCCAGCATTTT. It is translated as CASSIRTGGRVNQPQHF. Based on the CDR3 plus reference TRBV19 and TRBJ1-5, the full variable domain is DGGITQSPKYLFRKEGQNVTLSCEQNLNHDAMYWYRQDPGQGLRLIYYSQIVNDFQKGDIAEGYSVSREKKESFPLTVTSAQKNPTAFYLCASSIRTGGRVNQPQHFGDGTRLSIL.

The table lists this clone with a count of one. V usage is TRBV6-2 or TRBV6-3 and J usage is TRBJ1-1, with D possibly being TRBD1 (6 bases). CDR3 size: 14 residues. The germline CDR1 and CDR2 sequences are MNHEY and SVGEGT. V was pared by 7 bases and J by 0 bases, with 12 bases between. CDR3 region: CASTPRGLNTEAFF. The CDR3 DNA reads TGTGCCAGCACCCCCCGGGGGCTGAACACTGAAGCTTTCTTT.

V and J are TRBV5-1 and TRBJ2-7; 12 bases agree with TRBD2. The J segment lost 4 bases and the V segment lost 0 bases, leaving 2 bases of the junction unmatched. Germline CDR1 SGHRS, CDR2 YFSETQ. The CDR3 has 15 amino acids. CDR3 nucleotides: TGCGCCAGCAGCTTGGGACTAGCGGGAGATTACGAGCAGTACTTC. It codes for CASSLGLAGDYEQYF.

CDR3 amino acids: CASSVATENTEAFF. CDR3 in DNA: TGTGCCAGCAGCGTAGCTACCGAGAACACTGAAGCTTTCTTT. V usage is TRBV9 and J usage is TRBJ1-1; D remains unclear. V was shortened by 0 bases and J by 1 base, with 7 bases between the two germline ends. Germline V CDR1 and CDR2: SGDLS, YYNGEE. The CDR3 has 14 amino acids.

The gene calls are TRBV4-2 and TRBJ1-1, with a possible D match to TRBD1 (5 bases). Trimming removed 4 bases at V and 3 bases at J, with 12 bases between. This CDR3 has 14 residues. Germline V lookup: CDR1 LGHNA, CDR2 YNFKEQ. The CDR3 region is CASSRVMGDTEAFF. As DNA, the CDR3 is TGTGCCAGCAGCCGAGTCATGGGGGACACTGAAGCTTTCTTT.

The chain combines TRBV4-2 with TRBJ2-5, with 7 positions matching TRBD2. In germline, CDR1 is LGHNA, CDR2 YNFKEQ. V trimming: 0 bases; J trimming: 1 base; junction bases outside the gene matches: 11. There are 18 residues in the CDR3. This CDR3 reads CASSQDQSSGRGQETQYF. The CDR3 DNA reads as TGTGCCAGCAGCCAAGATCAATCTAGCGGTCGGGGCCAAGAGACCCAGTACTTC.

This chain joins TRBV11-2 and TRBJ2-5; tentatively, D is TRBD1 (5 bases). The CDR3 covers 15 residues. The V end lost 5 bases, the J end lost 3 bases, and 16 bases lay between the germline ends. Germline V gene lookup returns CDR1 SGHAT and CDR2 FQNNGV. The CDR3 coding sequence is TGTGCCAGCAGCCCTGGGGCAGAAATTAAAGAGACCCAGTACTTC. Translating gives CASSPGAEIKETQYF.

The chain combines TRBV5-6 with TRBJ1-4; D not resolved. The CDR3 is 18 amino acids. Germline CDR1 and CDR2: SGHDT and YYEEEE. V was clipped by 3 bases and J by 4 bases, with 22 bases between them. DNA of the CDR3: TGTGCCAGCAGCTCTGGCTGGAAGTCCCGGCGGTTTAATGAAAAACTGTTTTTT. The encoded protein is CASSSGWKSRRFNEKLFF.

The J gene is TRBJ1-1, the V gene TRBV19; weak D call: TRBD1 (6 bases). V lost 8 bases and J 2 bases, leaving 12 bases between the germline ends. This CDR3 contains 13 residues. Germline V CDR1 and CDR2: LNHDA, SQIVND (reference sequence). CDR3 loop: CASGGSLNTEAFF. In DNA form, the CDR3 reads TGTGCCAGTGGGGGCAGCCTAAACACTGAAGCTTTCTTT.

This rearrangement joins TRBV7-9 to TRBJ1-1; TRBD1 might be the D (6 bases). The length of the CDR3 is 14 residues. CDR1 is SEHNR and CDR2 is FQNEAQ in the germline V gene (reference sequence). Trimming stripped 1 base from V and 2 bases from J, with 8 bases between. The CDR3 sequence: CASSLGGANTEAFF. As DNA, the CDR3 is TGTGCCAGCAGCTTAGGGGGGGCTAACACTGAAGCTTTCTTT.

The V gene is TRBV19, the J gene TRBJ2-5; D perhaps matches TRBD2 (7 bases). The CDR3 extends over 14 amino acids. V dropped 3 bases and J dropped 5 bases, with 13 bases sitting between them. Germline-derived CDR1 and CDR2 are LNHDA and SQIVND (reference sequence). The CDR3 region is CASSIVGGHETQYF. CDR3 DNA: TGTGCCAGTAGTATCGTGGGGGGGCACGAGACCCAGTACTTC.

The genes are TRBV19 and TRBJ1-1; D is perhaps TRBD1 (5 bases). Germline assignment: CDR1 LNHDA and CDR2 SQIVND (reference sequence). This CDR3 is built from 12 residues. V lost 9 bases and J 4 bases, leaving 12 bases between the germline ends. DNA of the CDR3: TGTGCCAGCTCCTCGGGGGGCACTGAAGCTTTCTTT. It is translated as CASSSGGTEAFF. The full variable domain, rest sourced from reference TRBV19 and TRBJ1-1, is DGGITQSPKYLFRKEGQNVTLSCEQNLNHDAMYWYRQDPGQGLRLIYYSQIVNDFQKGDIAEGYSVSREKKESFPLTVTSAQKNPTAFYLCASSSGGTEAFFGQGTRLTVV.

The chain is built from TRBV5-5 and TRBJ2-7; 8 nucleotides line up with TRBD1. Germline CDR1 SGHKS, CDR2 YYEKEE (reference sequence). Trimming removed 6 bases from V and 3 bases from J; junction bases left unmatched: 11. This CDR3 has 15 amino acids. The CDR3 DNA reads as TGTGCCAGCACCTTTTTCGGGGGACAGGTCTACGAGCAGTACTTC. Translated, it gives CASTFFGGQVYEQYF. Using reference TRBV5-5 and TRBJ2-7 for the parts outside the CDR3, the full variable domain is DAGVTQSPTHLIKTRGQQVTLRCSPISGHKSVSWYQQVLGQGPQFIFQYYEKEERGRGNFPDRFSARQFPNYSSELNVNALLLGDSALYLCASTFFGGQVYEQYFGPGTRLTVT.